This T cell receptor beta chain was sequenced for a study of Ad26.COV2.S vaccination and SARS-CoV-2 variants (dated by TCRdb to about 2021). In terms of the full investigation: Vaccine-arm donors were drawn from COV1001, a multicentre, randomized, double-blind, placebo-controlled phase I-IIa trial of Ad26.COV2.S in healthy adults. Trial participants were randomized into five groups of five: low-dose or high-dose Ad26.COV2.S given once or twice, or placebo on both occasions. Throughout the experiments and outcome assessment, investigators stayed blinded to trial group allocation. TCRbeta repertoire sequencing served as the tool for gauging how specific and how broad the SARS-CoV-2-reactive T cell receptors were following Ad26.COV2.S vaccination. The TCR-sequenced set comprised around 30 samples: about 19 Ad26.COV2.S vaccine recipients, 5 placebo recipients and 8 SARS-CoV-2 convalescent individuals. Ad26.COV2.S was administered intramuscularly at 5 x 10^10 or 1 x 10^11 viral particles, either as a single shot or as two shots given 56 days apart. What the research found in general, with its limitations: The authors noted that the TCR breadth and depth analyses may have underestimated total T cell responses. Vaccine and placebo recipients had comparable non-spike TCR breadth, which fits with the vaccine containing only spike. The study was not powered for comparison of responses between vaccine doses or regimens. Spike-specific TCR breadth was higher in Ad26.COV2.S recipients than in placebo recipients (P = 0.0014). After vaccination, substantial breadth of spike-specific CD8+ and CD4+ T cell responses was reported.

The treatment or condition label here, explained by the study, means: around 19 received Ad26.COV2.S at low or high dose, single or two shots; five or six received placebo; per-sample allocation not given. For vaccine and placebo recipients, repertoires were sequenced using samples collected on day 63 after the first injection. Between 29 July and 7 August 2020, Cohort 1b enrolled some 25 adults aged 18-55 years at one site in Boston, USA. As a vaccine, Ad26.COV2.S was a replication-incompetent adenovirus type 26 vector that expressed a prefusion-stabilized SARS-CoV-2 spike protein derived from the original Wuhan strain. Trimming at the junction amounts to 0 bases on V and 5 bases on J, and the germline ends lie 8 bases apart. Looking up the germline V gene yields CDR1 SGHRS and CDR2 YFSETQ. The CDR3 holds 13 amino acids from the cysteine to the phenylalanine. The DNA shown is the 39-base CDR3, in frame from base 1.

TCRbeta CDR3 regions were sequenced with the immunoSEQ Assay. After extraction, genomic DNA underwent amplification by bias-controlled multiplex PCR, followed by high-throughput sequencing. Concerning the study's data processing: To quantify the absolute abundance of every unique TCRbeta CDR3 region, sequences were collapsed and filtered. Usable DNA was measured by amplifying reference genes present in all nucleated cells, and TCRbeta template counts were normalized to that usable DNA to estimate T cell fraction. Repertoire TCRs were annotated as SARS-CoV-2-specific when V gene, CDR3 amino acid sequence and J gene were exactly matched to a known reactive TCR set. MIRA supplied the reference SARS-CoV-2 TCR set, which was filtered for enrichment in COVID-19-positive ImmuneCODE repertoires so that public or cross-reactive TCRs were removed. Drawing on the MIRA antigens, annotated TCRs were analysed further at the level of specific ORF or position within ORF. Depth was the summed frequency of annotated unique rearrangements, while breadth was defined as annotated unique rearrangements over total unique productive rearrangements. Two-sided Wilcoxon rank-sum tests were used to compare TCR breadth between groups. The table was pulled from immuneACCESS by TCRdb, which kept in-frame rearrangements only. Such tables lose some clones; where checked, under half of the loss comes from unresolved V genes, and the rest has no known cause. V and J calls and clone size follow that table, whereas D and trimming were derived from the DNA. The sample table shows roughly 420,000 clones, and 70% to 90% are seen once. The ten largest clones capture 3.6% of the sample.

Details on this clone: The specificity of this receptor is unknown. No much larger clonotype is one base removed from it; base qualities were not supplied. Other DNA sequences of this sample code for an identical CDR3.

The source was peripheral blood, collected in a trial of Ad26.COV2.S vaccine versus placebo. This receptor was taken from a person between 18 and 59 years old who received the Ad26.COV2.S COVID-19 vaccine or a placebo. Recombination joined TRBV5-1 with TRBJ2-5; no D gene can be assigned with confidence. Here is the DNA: TGCGCCAGCAGCTTGGTCCCGGAGGAGACCCAGTACTTC. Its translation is CASSLVPEETQYF.